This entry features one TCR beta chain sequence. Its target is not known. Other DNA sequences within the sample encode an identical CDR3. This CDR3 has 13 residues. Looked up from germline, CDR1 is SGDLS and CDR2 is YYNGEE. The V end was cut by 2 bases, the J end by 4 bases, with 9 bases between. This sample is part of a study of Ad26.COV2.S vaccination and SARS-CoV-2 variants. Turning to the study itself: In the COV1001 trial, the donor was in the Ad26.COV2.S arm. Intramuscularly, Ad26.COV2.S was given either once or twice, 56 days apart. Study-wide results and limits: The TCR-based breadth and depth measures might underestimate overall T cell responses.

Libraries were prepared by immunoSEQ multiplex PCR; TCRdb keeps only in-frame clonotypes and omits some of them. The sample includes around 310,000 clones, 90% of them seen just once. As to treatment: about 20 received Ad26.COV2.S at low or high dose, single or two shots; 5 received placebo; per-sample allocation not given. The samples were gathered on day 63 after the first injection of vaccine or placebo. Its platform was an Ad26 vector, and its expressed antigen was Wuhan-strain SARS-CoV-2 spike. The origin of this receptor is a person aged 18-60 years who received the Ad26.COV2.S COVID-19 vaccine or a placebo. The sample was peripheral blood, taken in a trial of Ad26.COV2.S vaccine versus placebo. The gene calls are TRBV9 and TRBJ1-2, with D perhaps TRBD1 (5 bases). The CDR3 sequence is CASSVGPLYGYTF. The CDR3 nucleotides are TGTGCCAGCAGCGTGGGACCGCTCTATGGCTACACCTTC. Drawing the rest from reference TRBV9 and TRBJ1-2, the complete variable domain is DSGVTQTPKHLITATGQRVTLRCSPRSGDLSVYWYQQSLDQGLQFLIQYYNGEERAKGNILERFSAQQFPDLHSELNLSSLELGDSALYFCASSVGPLYGYTFGSGTRLTVV.